Listed below are T cell receptor beta chains from one sample, sequenced in a study. Each CDR3 protein is one row after TCRdb ran MiXCR on the 5' RACE reads. The repertoire consists of 50,000 to 70,000 distinct CDR3 sequences, with 20% occurring once and the leading ten covering roughly 3.2%. Input material: tumor-infiltrating Tregs sorted from the breast tumor. The source of these receptors is a female donor with breast cancer. Each CDR3 is given with its conserved first and last residue. The order of the fields is CDR3 length, J gene, V gene, clone size, D gene, CDR3 DNA, CDR3 protein. A D gene is named only where the DNA matches it firmly. Clone size appears in some rows only: once, few, many, or a class for an expanded clone.

15 | TRBJ2-3 | TRBV7-2 | few | . | TGTGCCAGCAGTTCGCGGGGCCTCCGGGCAGATACGCAGTATTTT | CASSSRGLRADTQYF
16 | TRBJ2-6 | TRBV7-2 | once | TRBD1 | TGTGCCAGCAGCTTAGCAGGGGGCGTTGGGGCCAACGTCCTGACTTTC | CASSLAGGVGANVLTF
12 | TRBJ2-3 | TRBV28 | few | . | TGTGCCACAGTACAGGCCACAGATACGCAGTATTTT | CATVQATDTQYF
16 | TRBJ2-4 | TRBV6-5 | many | . | TGTGCCAGCAGAGTCGGGTCAGGATTAGCCAAAAACATTCAGTACTTC | CASRVGSGLAKNIQYF
15 | TRBJ2-3 | TRBV5-1 | few | TRBD2 | TGCGCCAGCAGCTTGGTTGGGACTAGCCCAGATACGCAGTATTTT | CASSLVGTSPDTQYF
15 | TRBJ1-2 | TRBV6-5 | many | TRBD1 | TGTGCCAGCAGTACCACCGGGACAGGGCGCGGGGGCTACACCTTC | CASSTTGTGRGGYTF
11 | TRBJ1-1 | TRBV7-2 | . | . | TGTGCCAGCAGCCTGGGGCCAAGGGCTTTCTTT | CASSLGPRAFF
14 | TRBJ1-3 | TRBV6-1 | . | . | TGTGCCAGCGACAGGAGATCCTCTGGAAACACCATATATTTT | CASDRRSSGNTIYF
17 | TRBJ2-1 | TRBV24-1 | . | . | TGTGCCACCAGTGACTCCCTGTCTGAACCTTTGATCAATGAGCAGTTCTTC | CATSDSLSEPLINEQFF
19 | TRBJ1-5 | TRBV6-2/TRBV6-3 | few | TRBD1 | TGTGCCAGCAGGCTGGACAGGGGCGAAAGATTAATTAGCAATCAGCCCCAGCATTTT | CASRLDRGERLISNQPQHF
12 | TRBJ2-1 | TRBV7-9 | few | . | TGTGCCAGCAGCTTCCGGGTTAATGAGCAGTTCTTC | CASSFRVNEQFF
15 | TRBJ1-5 | TRBV27 | . | . | TGTGCCAGCAGTTTTACTGTTGGTCTCGGTCAGCCCCAGCATTTT | CASSFTVGLGQPQHF
14 | TRBJ2-7 | TRBV19 | . | . | TGTGCCAGTAGTCAAACAGGTTCCTCCTACGAGCAGTACTTC | CASSQTGSSYEQYF